These 29 T cell receptor beta chains were sequenced from one sample in a study of T cells after yellow fever vaccination. MiXCR, applied by TCRdb to the 5' RACE reads, yields one record per CDR3 protein. The sample yields a few hundred thousand distinct CDR3 sequences, roughly 4.3% seen once. The sequencing here drew on PBMCs, taken 5 days after the yellow fever booster vaccination. The receptors shown here come from a man aged 18 to 30 who received the YFV17D yellow fever vaccine.

This sequence joins TRBV7-9 and TRBJ2-3; 8 nucleotides line up with TRBD2. The CDR3 covers 16 residues. The V and J ends lost 5 bases and 2 bases, in that order; junction bases with no gene match: 9. The V gene's germline CDR1 is SEHNR and CDR2 FQNEAQ (reference sequence). CDR3 protein: CASSPPGLAATDTQYF. In nucleotides, the CDR3 is TGTGCCAGCAGCCCTCCCGGACTAGCCGCCACAGATACGCAGTATTTT.

V is TRBV19 and J is TRBJ1-1, with a tentative D call TRBD1 (5 bases). Trimming stripped 7 bases from V and 5 bases from J, with 8 bases between. Germline V gives CDR1 LNHDA, CDR2 SQIVND (reference sequence). The CDR3 is 11 residues long. The CDR3 sequence is CASMGGTEAFF. CDR3 coding DNA: TGTGCCAGTATGGGGGGGACTGAAGCTTTCTTT.

In its sample, this clonotype was seen many times. V gene TRBV4-3 combines with J gene TRBJ2-2, with D perhaps TRBD1 (6 bases). The CDR3 contains 16 residues. Germline CDR1 reads LGHNA; CDR2 reads YSLEER. V was trimmed by 1 base and J by 6 bases, leaving 15 bases between them. Written as DNA, the CDR3 is TGCGCCAGCAGCCAAGGACTGCTCAGGGGAGCCGGGGAGCTGTTTTTT. Translated: CASSQGLLRGAGELFF.

J is TRBJ2-3 and V is TRBV5-1; 11 nucleotides match TRBD2. The CDR3 totals 15 residues. Germline V gives CDR1 SGHRS, CDR2 YFSETQ. V lost 4 bases, J lost 5 bases, and 6 bases stayed unmatched. This chain's CDR3 is CASSLTSGAGDTQYF. In DNA, the CDR3 is TGCGCCAGCAGCCTGACTAGCGGGGCGGGAGATACGCAGTATTTT.

This clonotype was seen at least ten times. The V and J genes are TRBV20-1 and TRBJ2-1, with TRBD2 identical over 9 bases. Looked up from germline, CDR1 is DFQATT and CDR2 is SNEGSKA (reference sequence). V trimming: 7 bases; J trimming: 5 bases; junction bases outside the gene matches: 6. The CDR3 is 13 amino acids. CDR3: CSVGTSSNNEQFF. CDR3 nucleotides: TGCAGTGTCGGGACTAGCTCTAACAATGAGCAGTTCTTC.

This clonotype has at least ten counts. The chain recombines TRBV6-2 or TRBV6-3 with TRBJ1-2; maybe TRBD1 (5 bases). V lost 2 bases and J lost 9, with 13 bases in between. The CDR3 extends over 13 amino acids. Per the germline V gene, CDR1 is MNHEY and CDR2 is SVGEGT. The CDR3 DNA is TGTGCCAGCAGTTACCGCGGGGACTCGAGCTACACCTTC. Its translation is CASSYRGDSSYTF.

The chain couples TRBV12-3 or TRBV12-4 to TRBJ1-2; 8 bases are shared with TRBD1. CDR3 length: 13 amino acids. Germline trimming cut 6 bases from V and 8 bases from J; bases unmatched to any gene: 8. CDR3 bases: TGTGCCAGCAGCCAGACAGGGGTTTGGGGCTACACCTTC. Protein product: CASSQTGVWGYTF.

This clonotype was counted only a few times. This rearrangement joins TRBV5-1 to TRBJ2-1; 10 bases agree with TRBD1. CDR3 length: 14 amino acids. Germline V CDR1 and CDR2: SGHRS, YFSETQ. After removal of 5 bases from V and 6 bases from J, the junction contained 5 bases not matched to a gene. The CDR3 loop is CASSRGQGLNEQFF. The CDR3 region has the DNA TGCGCCAGCAGTCGGGGACAGGGGCTCAATGAGCAGTTCTTC.

This clonotype was observed a few times. This CDR3 reads CASSQGRSNYGYTF. In nucleotides, the CDR3 is TGTGCCAGCAGCCAGGGCAGATCTAACTATGGCTACACCTTC. The chain recombines TRBV16 with TRBJ1-2; D ambiguous. V lost 3 bases and J 0 bases, leaving 8 bases between the germline ends. Germline V gene sequence: CDR1 KGHSY, CDR2 FQNENV. CDR3 length: 14 residues.

V usage is TRBV5-1 and J usage is TRBJ2-7; D call uncertain. The CDR3 totals 14 residues. Looked up from germline, CDR1 is SGHRS and CDR2 is YFSETQ. The ends were cut back, 0 bases at V and 7 bases at J, with 14 bases in the middle. CDR3 region: CASSLVAHPGEQYF. The CDR3 region has the DNA TGCGCCAGCAGCTTGGTCGCGCACCCTGGGGAGCAGTACTTC.

Here the CDR3 DNA reads TGCGCCAGCAGCCTGGATCTAGCCAATTATGAGCAGTTCTTC. Translating it yields CASSLDLANYEQFF. The chain combines TRBV5-1 with TRBJ2-1, with a possible D match to TRBD2 (5 bases). The V and J ends lost 4 bases and 8 bases respectively, with 16 bases between them. The CDR3 has 14 amino acids. Germline-derived CDR1 and CDR2 are SGHRS and YFSETQ.

This clonotype was seen only a few times. This chain joins TRBV3-1 and TRBJ2-7; D may be TRBD1 or TRBD2 (5 bases each). The CDR3 is 15 amino acids. CDR1 and CDR2 from the germline V gene are LGHDT and YNNKEL (reference sequence). Between the trimmed V and J ends, which lost 4 bases and 1 base, there was a span of 14 bases. This CDR3 reads CASSPEVGVSYEQYF. The CDR3 nucleotides are TGTGCCAGCAGCCCAGAGGTGGGGGTTTCCTACGAGCAGTACTTC.

This clonotype appeared a few times. The CDR3 DNA is TGTGCCAGCAGCTTACTGGGACGCAGCACAGATACGCAGTATTTT. It encodes CASSLLGRSTDTQYF. The rearrangement joins TRBV7-2 to TRBJ2-3, with D possibly called TRBD1 or TRBD2 (5 bases each). Trimming stripped 2 bases from V and 0 bases from J, with 9 bases between. Germline assignment: CDR1 SGHTA and CDR2 FQGNSA. The CDR3 covers 15 residues.

This clonotype was recorded a few times. The V gene is TRBV19, the J gene TRBJ1-1, with D unclear. V was trimmed by 6 bases and J by 0 bases, leaving 14 bases between them. Germline-derived CDR1 and CDR2 are LNHDA and SQIVND (reference sequence). This CDR3 has 15 residues. The CDR3 nucleotides are TGTGCCAGTAGGCCACCGGTAGATATGAACACTGAAGCTTTCTTT. Translating gives CASRPPVDMNTEAFF.

In its sample, this clonotype was seen many times. The chain links TRBV12-3 or TRBV12-4 to TRBJ1-3; 11 nucleotides align to TRBD1. The CDR3 has 16 amino acids. Trimming cost V 8 bases and J 2 bases; bases outside gene matches: 8. The CDR3 bases are TGTGCCAGCTCCATTTGGGGACAGGGGGCTGGAAACACCATATATTTT. Its protein is CASSIWGQGAGNTIYF.

This clonotype was seen more than once but under ten times. The genes are TRBV4-2 and TRBJ2-2; 7 nucleotides align to TRBD1. After removal of 3 bases from V and 7 bases from J, the junction contained 8 bases not matched to a gene. Germline V CDR1 and CDR2: LGHNA, YNFKEQ. The length of the CDR3 is 15 residues. CDR3 nucleotide sequence: TGTGCCAGCAGCCAGGAAGGCCGGGACAGCGGGGAGCTGTTTTTT. Protein: CASSQEGRDSGELFF.

This clonotype turned up a few times. V is TRBV10-2 and J is TRBJ2-7, with 8 bases that match TRBD1. Per germline, CDR1 WSHSY and CDR2 SAAADI. V was pared by 6 bases and J by 6 bases, with 13 bases of the junction left unmatched. The CDR3 covers 15 residues. CDR3 in amino acids: CASSLPDRGLGEQYF. CDR3 bases: TGCGCCAGCAGCCTACCCGACAGGGGCCTTGGCGAGCAGTACTTC.

This clonotype was counted only a few times. The rearrangement joins TRBV18 to TRBJ2-7; D unresolved. Germline loops: CDR1 KGHSH, CDR2 LQKENI. The V gene lost 3 bases and the J gene lost 2 bases, with 11 bases spanning the gap. The CDR3 extends over 14 amino acids. CDR3 protein: CASSPSYTAYEQYF. The CDR3 nucleotides read TGTGCCAGCTCACCCTCATACACGGCCTACGAGCAGTACTTC. The full variable domain, in which reference TRBV18 and TRBJ2-7 provide the parts outside the CDR3, is NAGVMQNPRHLVRRRGQEARLRCSPMKGHSHVYWYRQLPEEGLKFMVYLQKENIIDESGMPKERFSAEFPKEGPSILRIQQVVRGDSAAYFCASSPSYTAYEQYFGPGTRLTVT.

The DNA for the CDR3 is TGTGCCATCAGTGAGTCCGGGGGGAGGGAAGAGACCCAGTACTTC. Residues: CAISESGGREETQYF. The gene calls are TRBV10-3 and TRBJ2-5; TRBD2 matches at 7 bases. The germline V gene encodes CDR1 ENHRY and CDR2 SYGVKD. The CDR3 totals 15 residues. J was trimmed by 3 bases and V by 0 bases; bases with no gene match: 4.

This chain uses TRBV4-1 with TRBJ1-5, with D tentatively TRBD1 (5 bases). Trimming removed 2 bases at V and 6 bases at J, with 11 bases between. This CDR3 is 14 amino acids long. Germline values: CDR1 MGHRA, CDR2 YSYEKL. The CDR3 loop reads CASSQSLGGQPQHF. The CDR3 DNA sequence: TGCGCCAGCAGCCAATCCCTGGGGGGTCAGCCCCAGCATTTT.

In this sample, this clonotype turned up a few times. The gene calls are TRBV5-1 and TRBJ2-3; D is uncertain. The CDR3 runs 15 residues. Per the germline V gene, CDR1 is SGHRS and CDR2 is YFSETQ. V was cut by 4 bases and J by 0 bases, with 12 bases left in between. The CDR3 DNA sequence: TGCGCCAGCAGCCAGAGAGGCGGAAGCACAGATACGCAGTATTTT. Protein product: CASSQRGGSTDTQYF.

This clonotype was seen at least ten times. The gene calls are TRBV5-6 and TRBJ2-5, with 7 nucleotides matching TRBD1. From germline, CDR1 is SGHDT and CDR2 YYEEEE. The CDR3 covers 15 residues. The J segment lost 5 bases and the V segment lost 1 base, leaving 8 bases of the junction unmatched. CDR3 bases: TGTGCCAGCAGCTTGAACAGGGGAAGATGGGAGACCCAGTACTTC. It codes for CASSLNRGRWETQYF.

The chain combines TRBV4-3 with TRBJ2-2; D remains ambiguous. Germline CDR1 is LGHNA and CDR2 is YSLEER. V was trimmed by 4 bases and J by 4 bases, leaving 13 bases between them. The CDR3 is 15 residues long. The CDR3 sequence: CASSPNVAGTGELFF. DNA for the CDR3: TGCGCCAGCAGCCCCAATGTGGCTGGCACCGGGGAGCTGTTTTTT.

This clonotype occurred many times. V is TRBV9 and J is TRBJ2-1; D may correspond to TRBD1 or TRBD2 (5 bases each). Germline values: CDR1 SGDLS, CDR2 YYNGEE. The CDR3 is 13 amino acids. Trimming removed 3 bases at V and 7 bases at J, with 11 bases between. This CDR3 is CASSEGTGNEQFF. The CDR3 coding sequence is TGTGCCAGCAGCGAGGGGACGGGAAATGAGCAGTTCTTC. The whole variable domain, remainder taken from reference TRBV9 and TRBJ2-1, is DSGVTQTPKHLITATGQRVTLRCSPRSGDLSVYWYQQSLDQGLQFLIQYYNGEERAKGNILERFSAQQFPDLHSELNLSSLELGDSALYFCASSEGTGNEQFFGPGTRLTVL.

The V call is TRBV7-9, the J call TRBJ1-1; D gene ambiguous. From germline, CDR1 is SEHNR and CDR2 FQNEAQ (reference sequence). V shed 5 bases and J shed 0 bases, with 16 bases lying between them. This CDR3 has 16 residues. CDR3 sequence reads: CASSRDDTEMNTEAFF. Here the CDR3 DNA reads TGTGCCAGCAGCCGGGATGATACAGAGATGAACACTGAAGCTTTCTTT. Together with reference TRBV7-9 and TRBJ1-1, the CDR3 gives the full variable domain: DTGVSQNPRHKITKRGQNVTFRCDPISEHNRLYWYRQTLGQGPEFLTYFQNEAQLEKSRLLSDRFSAERPKGSFSTLEIQRTEQGDSAMYLCASSRDDTEMNTEAFFGQGTRLTVV.

This clonotype was recorded many times. This CDR3 is CASSLVSPAGELFF. The CDR3 DNA follows: TGTGCCAGCAGCTTAGTATCTCCCGCCGGGGAGCTGTTTTTT. This chain connects TRBV7-2 to TRBJ2-2; D uncertain. This CDR3 has 14 amino acids. The germline gives CDR1 SGHTA, CDR2 FQGNSA. With 1 base removed from V and 6 bases from J, the gap between germline ends came to 9 bases.

Ten or more counts support this clonotype. V and J are TRBV4-3 and TRBJ1-1; D is unresolved. The CDR3 contains 13 residues. Germline CDR1 reads LGHNA; CDR2 reads YSLEER. Trimming stripped 0 bases from V and 7 bases from J, with 9 bases between. In nucleotides, the CDR3 is TGCGCCAGCAGCCAAGATGGTCGGCTTGAAGCTTTCTTT. Translation gives CASSQDGRLEAFF.

This chain joins TRBV28 and TRBJ2-5; TRBD1 matches at 9 bases. The V segment lost 5 bases and the J segment 5 bases; nucleotides outside the gene matches: 12. This CDR3 has 16 residues. CDR1 MDHEN and CDR2 SYDVKM come from the germline V gene. The CDR3 protein is CASSTRYRGRRETQYF. In nucleotides, the CDR3 is TGTGCCAGCAGTACGAGATACAGGGGGCGCCGGGAGACCCAGTACTTC.

At least ten counts were recorded for this clonotype. The V gene is TRBV12-3 or TRBV12-4, the J gene TRBJ1-5; 9 nucleotides agree with TRBD1. The CDR3 sequence is 15 residues long. With 4 bases clipped from V and 4 bases from J, the junction kept 5 bases outside the gene matches. DNA for the CDR3: TGTGCCAGCAGTTGGGGGACAGGGTTAAATCAGCCCCAGCATTTT. Encoded protein: CASSWGTGLNQPQHF.